This is a list of T cell receptor beta chains from one sample in a study of T cell changes during pregnancy in multiple sclerosis. Only in-frame clones appear in the TCRdb table, and some are missing; sequencing was by immunoSEQ multiplex PCR. The sample consists of 20,000 to 25,000 clones, around 90% of them appearing once. The sample here was CD4+ T cells from peripheral blood mononuclear cells, taken in the third trimester of pregnancy. The receptors shown here come from a female donor in good health, enrolled as a control in a pregnancy study. The CDR3 runs from the conserved cysteine through the conserved F or W. The D gene is left open where the match is weak.

j_call d_call v_call cdr3_nt cdr3_aa
TRBJ2-1 TRBD1 TRBV9 TGTGCCAGCAGCGTAGCTACCAGGACAGGGCTGCATGAGCAGTTCTTC CASSVATRTGLHEQFF
TRBJ2-1 . TRBV6-6 TGTGCCAGCAATATAGTAGGGGGCAATGAGCAGTTCTTC CASNIVGGNEQFF
TRBJ1-3 . TRBV7-9 TGTGCCAGCAGCACCACAGGGCTCTCTGGAAACACCATATATTTT CASSTTGLSGNTIYF
TRBJ2-7 TRBD2 TRBV10-2 TGCGCCAGCAGTGGCCTAGCGGGTGACTCCTACGAGCAGTACTTC CASSGLAGDSYEQYF
TRBJ1-2 TRBD1 TRBV2 TGTGCCAGCAGTGAGGTCAGGGGGCCTACCTATGGCTACACCTTC CASSEVRGPTYGYTF
TRBJ1-1 . TRBV19 TGTGCCAGTAGTATACTCGGGGGCACTGAAGCTTTCTTT CASSILGGTEAFF
TRBJ2-3 . TRBV18 TGTGCCAGCTCACGGGGCAGATACACAGATACGCAGTATTTT CASSRGRYTDTQYF
TRBJ2-7 . TRBV2 TGTGCCAGCAGTCCTCCCGGGACTGGATCCTACGAGCAGTACTTC CASSPPGTGSYEQYF
TRBJ1-3 . TRBV5-6 TGTGCCAGCAGCTTGGGCCGGGGCTCTGGAAACACCATATATTTT CASSLGRGSGNTIYF
TRBJ1-5 . TRBV2 TGTGCCAGCAAAACCGACGGAGTTTATAGCAATCAGCCCCAGCATTTT CASKTDGVYSNQPQHF
TRBJ2-1 TRBD2 TRBV27 TGTGCCAGCAGTTTTACGGGACTAGCCGTCTACAATGAGCAGTTCTTC CASSFTGLAVYNEQFF
TRBJ2-3 . TRBV6-5 TGTGCCAGCACCGACAGGAAGGGCACAGATACGCAGTATTTT CASTDRKGTDTQYF
TRBJ1-1 . TRBV28 TGTGCCAGCAGTTTAATCTCGTTTGAAAGTCCTAGGAACACTGAAGCTTTCTTT CASSLISFESPRNTEAFF
TRBJ1-2 TRBD1 TRBV11-2 TGTGCCAGCAGCCCACTCCGGGACAGGAGGTCGGGAGGCTACACCTTC CASSPLRDRRSGGYTF
TRBJ1-1 TRBD1 TRBV10-3 TGTGCCATCAGAATGGGGACAGTGAACACTGAAGCTTTCTTT CAIRMGTVNTEAFF